This T cell receptor (beta chain) was captured by sequencing in a study of blood T cell repertoires in COVID-19. Turning to the study itself: Material from acute and convalescent COVID-19 was sourced from the United States, Italy and Spain. PBMCs, B-cell-depleted T cells, or T cells provided the cDNA or gDNA that made up the material.

This clone was seen a single time. This CDR3 contains 15 residues. V lost 4 bases and J lost 2; bases outside the gene matches: 8. The V gene's germline CDR1 is SGDLS and CDR2 YYNGEE. As originally analysed: Amplification of reference gene primers was used by the study to estimate nucleated cell counts. Repertoires were generated with immunoSEQ multiplex PCR, while TCRdb's copy carries only in-frame clones and drops some. That table is the source of V, J and clone size, and D and trimming were worked out from the DNA. In the table there are 200,000 or so clones, approximately 80% of which are singletons.

Material: peripheral blood. The chain links TRBV9 to TRBJ1-2, with 7 bases matching TRBD1. The receptor was isolated from a human donor with acute or convalescent COVID-19. The donor label of this sample is uncertain. DNA for the CDR3: TGTGCCAGCAGCCCCGGACAGGACGAAAACTATGGCTACACCTTC. It encodes CASSPGQDENYGYTF.